Listed below are T cell receptor beta chains from one sample, sequenced in a study of PD-1 blockade in classical Hodgkin lymphoma. Sequencing used immunoSEQ multiplex PCR; TCRdb keeps in-frame clones, though not all of them. The table shows some 50,000 clones, with roughly 80% occurring only once. The sequencing used peripheral blood mononuclear cells (PBMCs), collected before the fourth cycle of nivolumab. The receptors were sampled from a human donor with classical Hodgkin lymphoma. Both conserved end residues are part of each CDR3. A D gene is named only where the DNA matches it firmly. A clone size is listed for some rows: how often the clone was seen (once, few, many), or a class if it is expanded.

>TRBJ2-1|TRBV7-2|-|-
CASSLDPGPRLEQFF
TGTGCCAGCAGTTTGGACCCGGGACCAAGACTTGAGCAGTTCTTC
>TRBJ1-2|TRBV15|-|-
CATSRDPHTSYGYTF
TGTGCCACCAGCAGAGATCCCCACACCAGCTATGGCTACACCTTC
>TRBJ2-1|TRBV5-4|-|TRBD2
CASRLPLAGDNEQFF
TGTGCCAGCAGGTTGCCCCTAGCGGGAGACAATGAGCAGTTCTTC
>TRBJ1-1|TRBV5-4|-|-
CASSPHGRNTEAFF
TGTGCCAGCAGCCCACACGGACGGAACACTGAAGCTTTCTTT
>TRBJ2-4|TRBV7-8|many|TRBD2
CASSHVGGLTKNIQYF
TGTGCCAGCAGCCATGTGGGGGGACTAACCAAAAACATTCAGTACTTC
>TRBJ1-2|TRBV5-1|-|TRBD1
CASSAAGGPYGYTF
TGCGCCAGCAGCGCGGCAGGGGGCCCCTATGGCTACACCTTC
>TRBJ1-4|TRBV6-6|-|-
CASTAGDNEKLFF
TGTGCCAGCACCGCCGGGGATAATGAAAAACTGTTTTTT
>TRBJ2-2|TRBV11-2|-|-
CASSLDWTNTGELFF
TGTGCCAGCAGCTTAGACTGGACGAACACCGGGGAGCTGTTTTTT
>TRBJ2-3|TRBV6-5|-|-
CASSYSLGTFNTQYF
TGTGCCAGCAGTTACTCATTAGGGACTTTCAATACGCAGTATTTT
>TRBJ2-2|TRBV12-5|-|TRBD1
CASGLSSGGNTGELFF
TGTGCTAGTGGTTTGAGTTCAGGGGGCAACACCGGGGAGCTGTTTTTT
>TRBJ2-7|TRBV18|-|-
CASSPRGNEQYF
TGTGCCAGCTCCCCCCGGGGGAACGAGCAGTACTTC
>TRBJ1-1|TRBV28|-|-
CASSFHEEVTEAFF
TGTGCCAGCAGTTTCCACGAGGAGGTCACTGAAGCTTTCTTT
>TRBJ1-3|TRBV5-5|-|-
CASSYGPSGNTIYF
TGTGCCAGCAGCTACGGTCCGTCTGGAAACACCATATATTTT
>TRBJ2-7|TRBV9|many|-
CASSVSATYEQYF
TGTGCCAGCAGCGTGAGCGCAACCTACGAGCAGTACTTC
>TRBJ1-2|TRBV6-1|-|-
CASSVSTFANYGYTF
TGTGCCAGCAGTGTCTCGACGTTCGCTAACTATGGCTACACCTTC
>TRBJ2-7|TRBV7-2|-|TRBD1
CASSSRGRLVEQYF
TGTGCCAGCAGCTCCAGGGGGCGCTTAGTCGAGCAGTACTTC
>TRBJ2-7|TRBV29-1|-|-
CSVIGQRGYEQYF
TGCAGCGTCATCGGACAGAGGGGCTACGAGCAGTACTTC
>TRBJ2-1|TRBV4-1|few|TRBD2
CASSLGGINEQFF
TGCGCCAGCAGCCTCGGGGGGATTAATGAGCAGTTCTTC
>TRBJ2-7|TRBV5-8|-|-
CASSRAGTPYYEQYF
TGTGCCAGCAGCCGTGCCGGGACTCCATACTACGAGCAGTACTTC
>TRBJ2-3|TRBV27|-|-
CASSFQWRDTQYF
TGTGCCAGCAGTTTTCAGTGGAGAGATACGCAGTATTTT
>TRBJ2-3|TRBV4-1|-|TRBD2
CASSQGLADDTQYF
TGCGCCAGCAGCCAAGGGCTAGCGGATGATACGCAGTATTTT
>TRBJ2-7|TRBV29-1|-|TRBD1
CSAGTGLGEQYF
TGCAGCGCCGGGACAGGGCTAGGGGAGCAGTACTTC
>TRBJ1-5|TRBV19|-|-
CASSMPKRSQHF
TGTGCCAGTAGTATGCCGAAACGGTCCCAGCATTTT
>TRBJ2-7|TRBV27|-|-
CASSLGQSYEQYF
TGTGCCAGCAGTTTAGGTCAATCCTACGAGCAGTACTTC
>TRBJ1-2|TRBV5-6|-|TRBD1
CASSLDRGDYGYTF
TGTGCCAGCAGCTTGGACAGGGGAGACTATGGCTACACCTTC
>TRBJ1-2|TRBV6-5|-|-
CASRTPGVSYGYTF
TGTGCCAGCAGAACCCCAGGGGTTAGCTATGGCTACACCTTC
>TRBJ2-5|TRBV28|-|-
CASSFRGPAGAQYF
TGTGCCAGCAGTTTTAGGGGGCCAGCGGGAGCCCAGTACTTC
>TRBJ1-1|TRBV6-5|-|TRBD1
CASSYRGRNTEAFF
TGTGCCAGCAGCTACAGGGGGAGGAACACTGAAGCTTTCTTT
>TRBJ2-7|TRBV7-8|-|-
CASSQNTPTEAYEQYF
TGTGCCAGCAGCCAAAATACCCCGACGGAAGCCTACGAGCAGTACTTC
>TRBJ2-4|TRBV7-8|-|-
CASSLEGRGSGIQYF
TGTGCCAGCAGCTTAGAGGGCAGGGGATCCGGCATTCAGTACTTC
>TRBJ2-7|TRBV6-1|-|-
CASSEALIDEQYF
TGTGCCAGCAGTGAAGCCCTGATCGACGAGCAGTACTTC
>TRBJ2-7|TRBV5-6|-|TRBD2
CASSPTWTSGSYEQYF
TGTGCCAGCAGCCCGACATGGACTAGCGGGAGTTACGAGCAGTACTTC
>TRBJ2-3|TRBV11-2|-|-
CASSLGARVGGTDTQYF
TGTGCCAGCAGCTTAGGGGCGCGGGTCGGGGGCACAGATACGCAGTATTTT
>TRBJ2-7|TRBV28|once|-
CASSLDNSGSYEQYF
TGTGCCAGCAGTTTGGATAATAGCGGCTCCTACGAGCAGTACTTC
>TRBJ2-1|TRBV14|-|-
CASSRSGIEHEQFF
TGTGCCAGCAGCCGATCAGGAATCGAACATGAGCAGTTCTTC
>TRBJ2-1|TRBV16|-|-
CASSQSMSQGENEQFF
TGTGCCAGCAGCCAATCGATGTCACAGGGTGAGAATGAGCAGTTCTTC
>TRBJ2-1|TRBV11-2|-|-
CASSLTGRSDEQFF
TGTGCCAGCAGCCTAACGGGACGATCCGACGAGCAGTTCTTC
>TRBJ2-1|TRBV18|-|-
CASSPGKNEQFF
TGTGCCAGCTCACCGGGGAAAAATGAGCAGTTCTTC
>TRBJ2-7|TRBV11-2|-|-
CASSSSGEQYF
TGTGCCAGCAGCTCCTCCGGCGAGCAGTACTTC
>TRBJ2-7|TRBV5-1|-|TRBD2
CASSLEASGNYEQYF
TGCGCCAGCAGCTTGGAGGCTAGCGGGAACTACGAGCAGTACTTC
>TRBJ2-1|TRBV2|many|TRBD2
CASSFGGDEQFF
TGTGCCAGCAGCTTCGGGGGGGATGAGCAGTTCTTC
>TRBJ1-5|TRBV28|-|TRBD1
CASSSLTGNRQPQHF
TGTGCCAGCAGTTCACTGACAGGGAATCGACAGCCCCAGCATTTT
>TRBJ1-1|TRBV19|-|TRBD1
CASSPGQGKGMNTEAFF
TGTGCCAGTAGCCCGGGACAGGGAAAAGGAATGAACACTGAAGCTTTCTTT
>TRBJ2-7|TRBV6-6|many|TRBD1
CASSAGTDYEQYF
TGTGCCAGCAGCGCCGGGACAGACTACGAGCAGTACTTC
>TRBJ1-2|TRBV30|-|TRBD1
CAWSGDRKQNGYTF
TGTGCCTGGAGTGGGGACAGGAAGCAAAATGGCTACACCTTC
>TRBJ2-7|TRBV5-1|-|-
CASSLYGEVGAGSYEQYF
TGCGCCAGCAGCTTGTATGGGGAGGTCGGCGCGGGCTCCTACGAGCAGTACTTC
>TRBJ2-7|TRBV6-1|-|-
CASSEARVEQYF
TGTGCCAGCAGTGAAGCTCGCGTGGAGCAGTACTTC
>TRBJ1-1|TRBV7-2|-|-
CASSGNRNTEAFF
TGTGCCAGCAGCGGAAACAGGAACACTGAAGCTTTCTTT
>TRBJ2-5|TRBV15|-|-
CATSRDLPLGQETQYF
TGTGCCACCAGCAGAGATCTCCCTCTAGGGCAAGAGACCCAGTACTTC
>TRBJ2-7|TRBV10-3|-|TRBD1
CAISEGTGSLDEQYF
TGTGCCATCAGTGAGGGGACAGGGTCATTAGACGAGCAGTACTTC
>TRBJ2-3|TRBV5-1|-|-
CASSLSIRTDTQYF
TGCGCCAGCAGCTTGTCGATTCGCACAGATACGCAGTATTTT